The TCR beta chain under discussion was sequenced for a study of T cell responses to AZD1222 COVID-19 vaccine. Germline lookup yields CDR1 SGHRS and CDR2 YFSETQ. V was cut by 0 bases and J by 3 bases, with 7 bases left in between. There are 13 residues in the CDR3. Libraries were prepared by immunoSEQ multiplex PCR; TCRdb keeps only in-frame clonotypes and omits some of them. Found here are 150,000 or so clones, roughly nine tenths of them singletons; the top ten hold over 1.2%. This chain connects TRBV5-1 to TRBJ2-7, with D perhaps matching TRBD1 (6 bases). The source material was peripheral blood, sampled on day 0 of AZD1222 vaccination. This TCR was sampled from an adult in good health. As DNA, the CDR3 is TGCGCCAGCAGCTTGGACAGGGACTACGAGCAGTACTTC. This gives the protein CASSLDRDYEQYF.